This T cell receptor (beta chain) originates from a study of T cells in localized non-small cell lung cancer. The CDR3 has 14 amino acids. V lost 1 base to trimming and J lost 6 bases; unmatched junction nucleotides: 4. CDR1 and CDR2 (germline): LNHDA, SQIVND (reference sequence). Sequencing was performed with immunoSEQ multiplex PCR; in TCRdb, only in-frame clones are kept and a portion is missing. The table records more than 70,000 clones, approximately 84% of them present only once. The source is a man between 40 and 70 years old with stage I lung adenocarcinoma. The source material was peripheral blood, sampled before any cancer treatment. V and J are TRBV19 and TRBJ1-2, with TRBD1 matching over 8 bases. The CDR3 DNA sequence: TGTGCCAGTAGTATAGGGACAGGGTATAATGGCTACACCTTC. Encoded protein: CASSIGTGYNGYTF.